The 21 T cell receptor beta chains below come from one sample, sequenced in a study of blood T cell repertoires in COVID-19. This table comes from immunoSEQ multiplex PCR, and its TCRdb copy is limited to in-frame clones, with some not included. Of 200,000 to 250,000 clones listed, about four fifths are singletons. The material sequenced was peripheral blood. The origin of the receptors is a woman aged 55-70 years with acute or convalescent COVID-19.

In this sample, this clone turned up once. The chain couples TRBV20-1 to TRBJ1-2, with D hard to call. Germline lookup yields CDR1 DFQATT and CDR2 SNEGSKA (reference sequence). The CDR3 consists of 11 residues. V shed 2 bases and J shed 6 bases, with 7 bases lying between them. CDR3 region: CSARPIDGYTF. The CDR3, as DNA: TGCAGTGCTAGACCGATAGATGGCTACACCTTC.

The chain is built from TRBV7-2 and TRBJ2-3; a possible D gene is TRBD2 (5 bases). Germline assignment: CDR1 SGHTA and CDR2 FQGNSA. The V end lost 4 bases, the J end lost 7 bases, and 6 bases lay between the germline ends. The CDR3 loop spans 11 amino acids. The CDR3 loop reads CASSSGYTQYF. In nucleotides, the CDR3 is TGTGCCAGCAGCTCGGGGTATACGCAGTATTTT.

The chain uses TRBV9 and TRBJ2-4; 7 bases are shared with TRBD2. Trimming removed 0 bases from V and 7 bases from J; junction bases left unmatched: 4. Per germline, CDR1 SGDLS and CDR2 YYNGEE. There are 14 residues in the CDR3. The CDR3 coding sequence is TGTGCCAGCAGCGTAGCTGGGCGGGGGAACATTCAGTACTTC. This sequence encodes CASSVAGRGNIQYF.

This chain joins TRBV5-6 and TRBJ1-2, with D possibly TRBD1 on 6 matching bases. This CDR3 contains 14 residues. The germline V gene has CDR1 SGHDT and CDR2 YYEEEE. Trimming pared 0 bases from V and 8 bases from J, leaving 14 bases between. The chain's CDR3 is CASSLGGVGAGYTF. CDR3 in DNA: TGTGCCAGCAGCTTGGGCGGCGTGGGGGCAGGCTACACCTTC.

The chain combines TRBV11-1 with TRBJ2-3; 8 nucleotides agree with TRBD2. Looked up from germline, CDR1 is SGHAT and CDR2 is FQDESV (reference sequence). There are 16 residues in the CDR3. Losses at the gene ends were 4 bases for V and 4 bases for J; bases not matched to a gene: 10. The CDR3 coding sequence is TGTGCCAGCAGCTCTACCCTGGGAGCGGGGGCAGATACGCAGTATTTT. It codes for CASSSTLGAGADTQYF.

This clone turned up a few times. This chain joins TRBV24-1 and TRBJ2-3; TRBD1 might be the D (6 bases). Trimming left V 2 bases short and J 3 bases short, with 8 bases between. This CDR3 region has 14 residues. Germline loops: CDR1 KGHDR, CDR2 SFDVKD. CDR3 region: CATSDWGHTDTQYF. The CDR3 DNA sequence: TGTGCCACCAGTGATTGGGGGCATACAGATACGCAGTATTTT.

The chain has TRBV6-5 and TRBJ1-6, with D possibly being TRBD1 (5 bases). The CDR3 covers 15 residues. V lost 6 bases and J 9 bases, leaving 18 bases between the germline ends. The germline CDR1 and CDR2 sequences are MNHEY and SVGAGI. The CDR3 loop reads CASSPGRGLGSPLHF. CDR3 nucleotides: TGTGCCAGCAGCCCCGGAAGGGGCCTTGGTTCACCCCTCCACTTT.

The chain is built from TRBV6-4 and TRBJ1-2; D not resolved. Trimming took off 3 bases at V and 4 bases at J, with 9 bases between the two ends. The germline V gene has CDR1 MRHNA and CDR2 SNTAGT. The CDR3 runs to 13 residues. Written as DNA, the CDR3 is TGTGCCAGCAGTGAGAGGCGAGGCTATGGCTACACCTTC. Translation: CASSERRGYGYTF.

The rearrangement uses TRBV23-1 and TRBJ1-1; 9 nucleotides align to TRBD1. TRBV23-1 is treated as an ORF (open reading frame) with a function not yet certain. CDR3 length: 19 amino acids. V gave up 5 bases and J gave up 1 base; unmatched junction bases: 17. CDR3: CASSKQGAETDRRNTEAFF. The CDR3 nucleotides are TGCGCCAGCAGTAAACAGGGGGCGGAGACAGACCGAAGGAACACTGAAGCTTTCTTT.

The CDR3 coding sequence is TGTGCCAGCAGCAGACAGGGGTCCACTGAAGCTTTCTTT. Encoded protein: CASSRQGSTEAFF. V gene TRBV6-2 or TRBV6-3 combines with J gene TRBJ1-1; 8 bases fit TRBD1. Trimming cost V 6 bases and J 4 bases; bases outside gene matches: 4. The CDR3 has 13 residues. CDR1 is MNHEY and CDR2 is SVGEGT in the germline V gene.

This rearrangement joins TRBV10-3 to TRBJ2-7; 8 nucleotides match TRBD1. Per the germline V gene, CDR1 is ENHRY and CDR2 is SYGVKD. This CDR3 is built from 14 residues. J was trimmed by 7 bases and V by 6 bases; bases with no gene match: 11. The CDR3 DNA reads TGTGCCATCAGCGCGCCGGACAGGGCAAAAGAGCAGTACTTC. Encoded protein: CAISAPDRAKEQYF.

The chain recombines TRBV4-3 with TRBJ2-1, with D perhaps TRBD2 (7 bases). The V end lost 1 base, the J end lost 9 bases, and 16 bases lay between the germline ends. The CDR3 totals 15 residues. CDR1 LGHNA and CDR2 YSLEER come from the germline V gene. The CDR3 region has the DNA TGCGCCAGCAGCCAAGTAAGGGGGGGGACGGTTGAGCAGTTCTTC. This sequence encodes CASSQVRGGTVEQFF.

This clone was seen a single time. The chain links TRBV28 to TRBJ2-2; tentatively, D is TRBD2 (5 bases). Germline V gene sequence: CDR1 MDHEN, CDR2 SYDVKM. V was shortened by 5 bases and J by 0 bases, with 10 bases between the two germline ends. The CDR3 spans 15 residues. DNA of the CDR3: TGTGCCAGCAGTATGGACTTATCGAACACCGGGGAGCTGTTTTTT. Translating it yields CASSMDLSNTGELFF.

The chain combines TRBV9 with TRBJ2-3, with 8 positions matching TRBD2. This CDR3 has 16 residues. J was trimmed by 0 bases and V by 6 bases; bases with no gene match: 9. The V gene's germline CDR1 is SGDLS and CDR2 YYNGEE. The CDR3 region is CASTSGGHSSTDTQYF. The DNA of the CDR3 is TGTGCCAGCACGAGCGGGGGACACTCTAGCACAGATACGCAGTATTTT.

The chain combines TRBV10-3 with TRBJ2-1; 7 nucleotides line up with TRBD2. Germline values: CDR1 ENHRY, CDR2 SYGVKD. This CDR3 has 14 amino acids. V was pared by 6 bases and J by 0 bases, with 2 bases of the junction left unmatched. The CDR3 nucleotides read TGTGCCATCAGAGCGGGGAGCTCCTACAATGAGCAGTTCTTC. It specifies CAIRAGSSYNEQFF.

This clone has just a few counts. CDR3 loop: CASSKGGQGVYGYTF. In nucleotides, the CDR3 is TGTGCCAGCTCAAAGGGGGGACAGGGGGTCTATGGCTACACCTTC. J is TRBJ1-2 and V is TRBV7-2, with 11 bases that match TRBD1. CDR3 length: 15 residues. CDR1 is SGHTA and CDR2 is FQGNSA in the germline V gene. V shed 8 bases, J shed 4 bases, and the junction held 9 bases outside the gene matches. Looking up the rest from reference TRBV7-2 and TRBJ1-2 gives the full variable domain: GAGVSQSPSNKVTEKGKDVELRCDPISGHTALYWYRQSLGQGLEFLIYFQGNSAPDKSGLPSDRFSAERTGGSVSTLTIQRTQQEDSAVYLCASSKGGQGVYGYTFGSGTRLTVV.

The chain uses TRBV6-1 and TRBJ2-5; TRBD2 might be the D (6 bases). CDR3 size: 15 residues. CDR1 and CDR2 from the germline V gene are MNHNS and SASEGT. V was clipped by 2 bases and J by 5 bases, with 15 bases between them. In nucleotides, the CDR3 is TGTGCCAGCAGTGAATTTATGTCGGGGGTTGAGACCCAGTACTTC. Amino acids: CASSEFMSGVETQYF.

The chain couples TRBV4-2 to TRBJ1-1, with 8 bases matching TRBD1. Unmatched junction bases numbered 14, after V lost 1 base and J lost 7 bases. This CDR3 is built from 17 residues. Germline CDR1 reads LGHNA; CDR2 reads YNFKEQ. CDR3 bases: TGTGCCAGCAGCCAAGCCCGGACAGGGAACCTCCAGGGTGAAGCTTTCTTT. This translates into CASSQARTGNLQGEAFF.

The rearrangement links TRBV21-1 to TRBJ2-7; the D call of TRBD2 is as the table states it, not checked on the DNA. TRBV21-1 is reported as a pseudogene. The CDR3 extends over 16 amino acids. In DNA form, the CDR3 reads TGTGCCAGCAGCAATAAGCGGGGGAGTTCTGCCTACGAGCAGTACTTC. Amino acids: CASSNKRGSSAYEQYF.

The chain employs TRBV3-1 (or the pseudogene TRBV3-2) and TRBJ2-2; 12 bases line up with TRBD2. This CDR3 is built from 16 residues. The germline V gene has CDR1 LGHDT and CDR2 YNNKEL (reference sequence). The trim removed 4 bases at V and 5 bases at J, leaving 5 bases unmatched. CDR3 residues: CASSRGTSGRTGELFF. As DNA, the CDR3 is TGTGCCAGCAGCCGAGGGACTAGCGGGCGAACCGGGGAGCTGTTTTTT.

This rearrangement joins TRBV6-5 to TRBJ2-2; the match to TRBD2 covers 8 bases. The CDR3 has 16 residues. V lost 3 bases and J lost 6; bases outside the gene matches: 9. Per the germline V gene, CDR1 is MNHEY and CDR2 is SVGAGI. Here the CDR3 DNA reads TGTGCCAGCAGTTATGCTCCGGGACTAGGGTCCGGGGAGCTGTTTTTT. Protein: CASSYAPGLGSGELFF.